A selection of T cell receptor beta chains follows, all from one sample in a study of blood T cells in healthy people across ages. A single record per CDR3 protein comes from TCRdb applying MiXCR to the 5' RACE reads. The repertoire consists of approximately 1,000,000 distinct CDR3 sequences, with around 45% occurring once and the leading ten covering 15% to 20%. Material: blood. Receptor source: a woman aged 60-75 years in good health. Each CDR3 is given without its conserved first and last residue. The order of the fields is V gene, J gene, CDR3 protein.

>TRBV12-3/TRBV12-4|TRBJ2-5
ASKPGRGNQETQY
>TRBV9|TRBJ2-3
ASSVAQLTVADTQY
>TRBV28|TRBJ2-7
ASSGYRFDEQY
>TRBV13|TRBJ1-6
ASSSDSSGSPLH
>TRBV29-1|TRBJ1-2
SVVGSAGYT
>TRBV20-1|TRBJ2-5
SARAIIGLAGPQETQY
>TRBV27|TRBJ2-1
ASSPSVTPYNEQF
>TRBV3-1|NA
ASSQAGTGASEQY
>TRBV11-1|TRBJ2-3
ASSLLTGPTDTQY
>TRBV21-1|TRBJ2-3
ASFLTGRTDTQY
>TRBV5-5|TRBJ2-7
ASSPQTELVYEQY
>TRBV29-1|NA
SGVRDYEQY
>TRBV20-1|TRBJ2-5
SASGGAGGPSETQY
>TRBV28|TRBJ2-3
ASRTGGRKDTQY
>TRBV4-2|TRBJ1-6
ASSQVARPYNSPLH
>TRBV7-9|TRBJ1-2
ASRLKRVEGPLFGYT
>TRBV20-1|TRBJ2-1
SARDKPYEQF
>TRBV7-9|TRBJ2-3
ASSLWGTSTDTQY
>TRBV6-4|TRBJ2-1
ASSLGSFSEQF
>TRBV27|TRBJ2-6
ASSSTGVSGTNVLT
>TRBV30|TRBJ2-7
AWAQFDEQY
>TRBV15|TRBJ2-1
ATSRGSGIYNEQF
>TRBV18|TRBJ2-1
ASSPGLAGAYNEQF
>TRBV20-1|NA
SARDVGRPQETQY
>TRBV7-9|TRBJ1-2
ASSLWAERNYGYT
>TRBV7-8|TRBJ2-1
ACSQVLGWASGEYEQF
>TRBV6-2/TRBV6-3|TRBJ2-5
ASSYLQGTPGERY
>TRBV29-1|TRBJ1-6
SVTQGEASPLH
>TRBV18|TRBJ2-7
ASSPSGNNYEQY
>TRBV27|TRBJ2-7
AGSEWLSRGSNEQY
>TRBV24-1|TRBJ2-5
ATSDGQGVPQETQY
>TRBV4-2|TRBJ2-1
ASSQEQGPGNEQF
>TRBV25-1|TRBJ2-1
ASSDPGQGGDWSYNEQF
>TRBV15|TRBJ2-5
ATSRAGGEWKETQY
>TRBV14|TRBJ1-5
ASSLSGLRQPQH
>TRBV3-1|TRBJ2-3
ASSQRGPSGRDTQY
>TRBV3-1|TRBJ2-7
ASSPIEQY
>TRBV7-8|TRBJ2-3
ASSLFSGTSGSTDTQY
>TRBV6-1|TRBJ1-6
ASSEAPPGTNSPLH
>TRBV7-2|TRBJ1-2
ASSLTRGGTYGYT
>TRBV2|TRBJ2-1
ASRRAGGPFNEQF
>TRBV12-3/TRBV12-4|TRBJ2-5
ASSRQGTNEQN
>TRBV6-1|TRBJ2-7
ASKARPWDDRGYEQY
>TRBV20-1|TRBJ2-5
SARGGGQRETQY
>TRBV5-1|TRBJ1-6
ASSLATGQGNPPLH
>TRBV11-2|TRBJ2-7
ASSPGGASTEQY
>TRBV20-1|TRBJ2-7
LGLAGDSYEQY
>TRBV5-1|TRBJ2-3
ASSLSRDPEVSDTQY
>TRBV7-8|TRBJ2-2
ASTKAGASANTGELF
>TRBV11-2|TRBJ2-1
AGNLGGNSYNEQF
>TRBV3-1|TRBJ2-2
ASSQDLLQGAIGELF
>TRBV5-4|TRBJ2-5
ASWGSGSHKTQY
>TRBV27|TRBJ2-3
ASARTGASTDTQY
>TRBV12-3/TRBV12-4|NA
ASSPGVGVETQY
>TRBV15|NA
ATSRDPRTSGRQETQY
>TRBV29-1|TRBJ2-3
SAQIIRRGSSTDTQY
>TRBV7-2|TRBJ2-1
ASSLVGGMSSYNEQF